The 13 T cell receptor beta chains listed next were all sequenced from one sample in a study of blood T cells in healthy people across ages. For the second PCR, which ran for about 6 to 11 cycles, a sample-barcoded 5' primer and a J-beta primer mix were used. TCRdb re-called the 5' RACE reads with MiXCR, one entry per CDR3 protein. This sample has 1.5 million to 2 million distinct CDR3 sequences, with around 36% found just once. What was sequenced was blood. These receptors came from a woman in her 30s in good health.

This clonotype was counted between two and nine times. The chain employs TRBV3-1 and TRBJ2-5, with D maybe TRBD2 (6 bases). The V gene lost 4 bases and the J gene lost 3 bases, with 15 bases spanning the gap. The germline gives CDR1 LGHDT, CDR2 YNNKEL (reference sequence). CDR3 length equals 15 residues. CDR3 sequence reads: CASSRVAVREETQYF. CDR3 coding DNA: TGTGCCAGCAGCCGGGTAGCGGTGAGGGAAGAGACCCAGTACTTC.

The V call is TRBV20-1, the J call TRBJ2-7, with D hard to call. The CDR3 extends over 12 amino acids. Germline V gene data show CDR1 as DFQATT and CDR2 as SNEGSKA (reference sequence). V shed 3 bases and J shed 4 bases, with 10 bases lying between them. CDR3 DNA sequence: TGCAGTGCTAGTCCACTCCTTTACGAGCAGTACTTC. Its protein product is CSASPLLYEQYF.

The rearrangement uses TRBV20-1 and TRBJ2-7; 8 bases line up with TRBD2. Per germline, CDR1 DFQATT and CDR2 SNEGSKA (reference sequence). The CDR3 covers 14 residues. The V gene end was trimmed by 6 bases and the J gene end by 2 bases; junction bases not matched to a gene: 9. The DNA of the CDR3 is TGCAGTGCGCCGCCTAGCGGGCTCACCTACGAGCAGTACTTC. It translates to CSAPPSGLTYEQYF.

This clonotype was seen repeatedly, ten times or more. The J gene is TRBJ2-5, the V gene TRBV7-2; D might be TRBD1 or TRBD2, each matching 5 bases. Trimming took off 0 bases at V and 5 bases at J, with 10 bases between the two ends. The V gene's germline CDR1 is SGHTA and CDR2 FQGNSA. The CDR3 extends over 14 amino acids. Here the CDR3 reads CASSLAGEWETQYF. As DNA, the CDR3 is TGTGCCAGCAGCTTAGCGGGGGAATGGGAGACCCAGTACTTC.

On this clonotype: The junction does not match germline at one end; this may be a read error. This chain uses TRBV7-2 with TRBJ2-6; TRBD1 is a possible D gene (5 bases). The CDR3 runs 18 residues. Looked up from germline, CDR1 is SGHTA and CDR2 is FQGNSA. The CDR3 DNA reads TGTGCCAGCAGCTCTAAAACTATGCCCGTCTCTGGGGCCAACGTCCTGGCTTTC. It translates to CASSSKTMPVSGANVLAF.

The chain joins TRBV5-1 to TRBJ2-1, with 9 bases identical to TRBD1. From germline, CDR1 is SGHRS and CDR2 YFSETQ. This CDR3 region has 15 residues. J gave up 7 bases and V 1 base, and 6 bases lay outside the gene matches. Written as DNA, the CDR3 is TGCGCCAGCAGCTTGCTGGGACAGGGTATGAATGAGCAGTTCTTC. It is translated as CASSLLGQGMNEQFF.

The CDR3 sequence is CSAHYYTGDHDEQYF. In nucleotides, the CDR3 is TGCAGTGCCCATTACTACACAGGGGATCATGACGAGCAGTACTTC. The chain uses TRBV20-1 and TRBJ2-5; 7 positions match TRBD1. The DNA end lines up better with TRBJ2-7; the J call may be wrong. The CDR3 contains 15 residues. Germline CDR1 is DFQATT and CDR2 is SNEGSKA (reference sequence).

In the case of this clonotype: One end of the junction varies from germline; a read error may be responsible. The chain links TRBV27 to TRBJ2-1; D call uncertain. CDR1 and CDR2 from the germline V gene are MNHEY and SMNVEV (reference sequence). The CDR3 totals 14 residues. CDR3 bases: TGCGCCAGCAGTTTCCTAGGTACGAACAATGAGCAGTTCTTC. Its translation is CASSFLGTNNEQFF.

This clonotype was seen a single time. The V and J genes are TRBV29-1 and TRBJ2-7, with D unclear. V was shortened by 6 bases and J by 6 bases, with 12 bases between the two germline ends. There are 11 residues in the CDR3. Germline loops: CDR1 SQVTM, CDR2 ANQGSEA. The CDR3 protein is CSVRLRPEQYF. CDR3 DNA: TGCAGCGTCCGACTCCGGCCCGAGCAGTACTTC.

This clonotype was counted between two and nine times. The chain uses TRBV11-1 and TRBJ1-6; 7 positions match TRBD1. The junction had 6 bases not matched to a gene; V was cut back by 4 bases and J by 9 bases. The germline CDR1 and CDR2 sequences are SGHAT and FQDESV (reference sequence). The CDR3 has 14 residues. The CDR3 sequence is CASSSNTGVSPLHF. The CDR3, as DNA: TGTGCCAGCAGCTCGAATACAGGGGTTTCACCCCTCCACTTT.

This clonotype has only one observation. The CDR3 DNA follows: TGCAGTGCTCCGTTGAGGGGGCACTCCTACGGGCAGTACTTC. Residues: CSAPLRGHSYGQYF. V is TRBV20-1 and J is TRBJ2-5, with TRBD1 matching 7 bases. Looked up from germline, CDR1 is DFQATT and CDR2 is SNEGSKA (reference sequence). The CDR3 is 14 residues long. With V trimmed by 5 bases and J by 11 bases, 17 bases remained unmatched.

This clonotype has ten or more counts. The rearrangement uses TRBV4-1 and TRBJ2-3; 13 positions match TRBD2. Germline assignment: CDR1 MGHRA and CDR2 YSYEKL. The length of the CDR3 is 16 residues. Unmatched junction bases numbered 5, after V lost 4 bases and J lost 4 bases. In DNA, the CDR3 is TGCGCCAGCAGCCCGGCGGGACTAGCGGGACCAGATACGCAGTATTTT. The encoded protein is CASSPAGLAGPDTQYF.

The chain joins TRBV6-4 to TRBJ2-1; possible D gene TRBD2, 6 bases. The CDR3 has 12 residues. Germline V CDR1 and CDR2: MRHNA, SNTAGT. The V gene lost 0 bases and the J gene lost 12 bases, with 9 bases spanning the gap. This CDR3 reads CASSDSAEGQFF. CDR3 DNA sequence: TGTGCCAGCAGTGACTCGGCGGAGGGGCAGTTCTTC.